This TCR beta chain was found in a study of response to subunit inactivated influenza vaccine. The germline V gene encodes CDR1 SGHAT and CDR2 FQNNGV. The ends lost 3 bases at V and 3 bases at J; junction bases unmatched: 5. The CDR3 length is 15 residues. This clonotype was counted only a few times. In TCRdb, the RT-PCR reads were re-called with MiXCR into one record per CDR3 protein. Among about 520,000 distinct CDR3 sequences listed, less than 30% were seen once. Here the sequenced sample was CD4+ T cells sorted from PBMCs, taken 5 days after vaccination. The source of this sequence is a man in his forties or fifties who received an inactivated influenza vaccine. The J gene is TRBJ2-1, the V gene TRBV11-2, with 7 bases identical to TRBD2. CDR3 region: CASSLGEGNYNEQFF. The CDR3 nucleotides are TGTGCCAGCAGCTTGGGGGAGGGCAACTACAATGAGCAGTTCTTC.